Below are 24 T cell receptor beta chains sequenced from a single sample in a study of T cell responses to AZD1222 COVID-19 vaccine. Sequenced by immunoSEQ multiplex PCR; TCRdb stores in-frame clones only, minus some. The sample has approximately 150,000 clones; 89% are singletons. The input for sequencing was peripheral blood, taken on day 0 of AZD1222 vaccination. These receptors all stem from an adult in good health.

This clone was detected once. The rearrangement joins TRBV11-2 to TRBJ2-1; D is unresolved. The CDR3 is 14 residues long. Germline V gene data show CDR1 as SGHAT and CDR2 as FQNNGV. V gave up 3 bases and J gave up 4 bases, with 10 bases separating them. The CDR3 nucleotides are TGTGCCAGCAGCTTGATAACTGGTTACAATGAGCAGTTCTTC. Its protein is CASSLITGYNEQFF.

The V and J genes are TRBV7-8 and TRBJ2-7; 11 bases are shared with TRBD1. The length of the CDR3 is 15 residues. Unmatched junction bases numbered 10, after V lost 4 bases and J lost 8 bases. CDR1 and CDR2 (germline): SGHVS, FQNEAQ. DNA of the CDR3: TGTGCCAGCAGCTCCACGGGACAGGGGGGCGCGAAGCAGTACTTC. It specifies CASSSTGQGGAKQYF.

This sequence joins TRBV28 and TRBJ1-1, with D uncertain. Germline V CDR1 and CDR2: MDHEN, SYDVKM. V lost 0 bases, J lost 1 base, and 0 bases lay in between. The CDR3 length is 12 residues. CDR3 loop: CASSLWNTEAFF. The CDR3 DNA sequence: TGTGCCAGCAGTTTATGGAACACTGAAGCTTTCTTT.

V and J are TRBV28 and TRBJ2-5; 8 nucleotides match TRBD2. Germline V gene lookup returns CDR1 MDHEN and CDR2 SYDVKM. The CDR3 runs 13 residues. Trimming removed 6 bases from V and 2 bases from J; junction bases left unmatched: 2. CDR3 sequence reads: CASRIAGQETQYF. CDR3 nucleotides: TGTGCCAGCAGAATAGCGGGACAAGAGACCCAGTACTTC. The complete variable domain, with remaining parts taken from reference TRBV28 and TRBJ2-5, reads DVKVTQSSRYLVKRTGEKVFLECVQDMDHENMFWYRQDPGLGLRLIYFSYDVKMKEKGDIPEGYSVSREKKERFSLILESASTNQTSMYLCASRIAGQETQYFGPGTRLLVL.

Worth noting for this clone: At one end, the junction sequence differs from germline, possibly due to a read error. Here the CDR3 reads CASSSQPTGDWVLGF. CDR3 DNA: TGTGCCAGCAGTTCACAACCGACAGGAGATTGGGTGTTAGGTTTC. J is TRBJ1-2 and V is TRBV28; possibly TRBD1 for D (6 bases). Germline lookup yields CDR1 MDHEN and CDR2 SYDVKM. CDR3 length: 15 amino acids.

In DNA, the CDR3 is TGTGCCAGCAGCTTAGATGTAGGGAAGTATGGCTACACCTTC. Amino acids: CASSLDVGKYGYTF. This rearrangement joins TRBV7-2 to TRBJ1-2; D unclear. Germline CDR1 reads SGHTA; CDR2 reads FQGNSA. With 1 base removed from V and 5 bases from J, the gap between germline ends came to 11 bases. CDR3 length: 14 residues.

The V call is TRBV28, the J call TRBJ2-7; TRBD1 matches at 7 bases. V shed 7 bases, J shed 5 bases, and the junction held 14 bases outside the gene matches. The CDR3 consists of 15 residues. Germline-derived CDR1 and CDR2 are MDHEN and SYDVKM. CDR3 coding DNA: TGTGCCAGCACCACGCGGAGACAGGGTCACCACGAGCAGTACTTC. Translated, it gives CASTTRRQGHHEQYF.

V is TRBV3-1 (or the pseudogene TRBV3-2) and J is TRBJ1-2, with unresolved D. The V gene lost 0 bases and the J gene lost 3 bases, with 14 bases spanning the gap. CDR1 and CDR2 from the germline V gene are LGHDT and YNNKEL (reference sequence). This CDR3 has 16 amino acids. In DNA form, the CDR3 reads TGTGCCAGCAGCCAAGAGCGGATGATTGCGGACTATGGCTACACCTTC. It is translated as CASSQERMIADYGYTF.

The chain uses TRBV2 and TRBJ1-2; D might be TRBD1 (5 bases). Between the trimmed V and J ends, which lost 8 bases and 2 bases, there was a span of 9 bases. The length of the CDR3 is 12 residues. Per germline, CDR1 SNHLY and CDR2 FYNNEI. The CDR3 spells CASGRGNYGYTF. Written as DNA, the CDR3 is TGTGCCAGCGGCCGGGGGAACTATGGCTACACCTTC.

Turning to this clone: Other DNA sequences in the same sample also yield this CDR3. The rearrangement uses TRBV7-9 and TRBJ1-3; unclear D gene. V dropped 4 bases and J dropped 2 bases, with 3 bases sitting between them. This CDR3 has 12 amino acids. CDR1 and CDR2 from the germline V gene are SEHNR and FQNEAQ (reference sequence). CDR3 loop: CASSSTGNTIYF. CDR3 in DNA: TGTGCCAGCAGCTCCACTGGAAACACCATATATTTT. Together with reference TRBV7-9 and TRBJ1-3, the CDR3 gives the full variable domain: DTGVSQNPRHKITKRGQNVTFRCDPISEHNRLYWYRQTLGQGPEFLTYFQNEAQLEKSRLLSDRFSAERPKGSFSTLEIQRTEQGDSAMYLCASSSTGNTIYFGEGSWLTVV.

The CDR3 DNA sequence: TGTGCCAGCAGCCTCGGAGGGTTTAACACTGAAGCTTTCTTT. Translated, it gives CASSLGGFNTEAFF. This sequence joins TRBV9 and TRBJ1-1, with no clear D. Germline CDR1 SGDLS, CDR2 YYNGEE. V shed 4 bases and J shed 2 bases, with 12 bases lying between them. The CDR3 sequence is 14 residues long.

The chain has TRBV9 and TRBJ1-3; no firm D call. This CDR3 region has 15 residues. Germline V CDR1 and CDR2: SGDLS, YYNGEE. Trimming left V 4 bases short and J 3 bases short, with 14 bases between. DNA for the CDR3: TGTGCCAGCAGCCCCAGCTGGGGAGGTGGAAACACCATATATTTT. It yields the protein CASSPSWGGGNTIYF.

This clone was found once. This chain connects TRBV6-2 or TRBV6-3 to TRBJ1-4, with D perhaps TRBD1 (6 bases). Per the germline V gene, CDR1 is MNHEY and CDR2 is SVGEGT. The V gene lost 2 bases and the J gene lost 3 bases, with 16 bases spanning the gap. The CDR3 is made up of 17 amino acids. The CDR3 spells CASSYAARGRANEKLFF. Here the CDR3 DNA reads TGTGCCAGCAGTTACGCCGCACGGGGGCGAGCTAATGAAAAACTGTTTTTT.

This chain joins TRBV5-6 and TRBJ2-1, with D perhaps matching TRBD2 (5 bases). V lost 6 bases, J lost 14 bases, and 18 bases lay in between. Germline V gene data show CDR1 as SGHDT and CDR2 as YYEEEE. This CDR3 has 12 residues. The CDR3 here is CASMGESLVEFF. DNA of the CDR3: TGTGCCAGCATGGGAGAATCACTAGTAGAGTTCTTC.

The rearrangement joins TRBV3-1 (or the pseudogene TRBV3-2) to TRBJ2-7; D uncertain. Germline V gives CDR1 LGHDT, CDR2 YNNKEL (reference sequence). The CDR3 covers 15 residues. The V and J ends lost 1 base and 1 base respectively, with 11 bases between them. The CDR3 is CASSQGVTTSYEQYF. In nucleotides, the CDR3 is TGTGCCAGCAGCCAAGGAGTCACTACTTCCTACGAGCAGTACTTC.

This clone showed up just once. The chain recombines TRBV5-4 with TRBJ1-2; D call uncertain. Germline-derived CDR1 and CDR2 are SGHNT and YYREEE (reference sequence). The germline V and J ends were trimmed by 5 bases and 8 bases, with 13 bases remaining between them. The CDR3 contains 12 residues. The CDR3 nucleotides are TGTGCCAGCAGGGCCGGAGGAAAGGGCTACACCTTC. Protein sequence: CASRAGGKGYTF.

The rearrangement links TRBV7-6 to TRBJ2-2; possible D gene TRBD1, 5 bases. The CDR3 runs 16 residues. Germline values: CDR1 SGHVS, CDR2 FNYEAQ. V was trimmed by 9 bases and J by 0 bases, leaving 17 bases between them. The CDR3: CASYPGRVANTGELFF. As DNA, the CDR3 is TGTGCCAGTTATCCGGGCAGGGTCGCGAACACCGGGGAGCTGTTTTTT.

Only one count was recorded for this clone. The gene calls are TRBV5-5 and TRBJ2-3, with no clear D. Germline CDR1 SGHKS, CDR2 YYEKEE (reference sequence). V lost 0 bases and J 5 bases, leaving 4 bases between the germline ends. The CDR3 totals 12 residues. The CDR3 nucleotides are TGTGCCAGCAGCTTGGGGCTAGATACGCAGTATTTT. Its translation: CASSLGLDTQYF.

The V gene is TRBV7-9, the J gene TRBJ1-2; D gene unclear. The ends were cut back, 0 bases at V and 5 bases at J, with 7 bases in the middle. The CDR3 is 13 amino acids. Germline V lookup: CDR1 SEHNR, CDR2 FQNEAQ (reference sequence). CDR3 nucleotide sequence: TGTGCCAGCAGCTTAGCGTACGAATATGGCTACACCTTC. Its protein is CASSLAYEYGYTF.

CDR3 sequence (DNA): TGCGCCAGCAGCCTCCTCCCACTCCGGGACAGGGTGTTGAGGGAGACCCAGTACTTC. Amino acids: CASSLLPLRDRVLRETQYF. The gene calls are TRBV5-1 and TRBJ2-5, with TRBD1 identical over 9 bases. Germline V lookup: CDR1 SGHRS, CDR2 YFSETQ. V lost 4 bases and J lost 5; bases outside the gene matches: 21. CDR3 size: 19 residues.

The J gene is TRBJ2-2, the V gene TRBV18, with D possibly being TRBD2 (6 bases). Per germline, CDR1 KGHSH and CDR2 LQKENI. The CDR3 is made up of 16 amino acids. Between the trimmed V and J ends, which lost 6 bases and 0 bases, there was a span of 14 bases. CDR3 coding DNA: TGTGCCAGCTCTCAATTTAGCGGAGCGAACACCGGGGAGCTGTTTTTT. Protein: CASSQFSGANTGELFF.

The rearrangement links TRBV19 to TRBJ1-5; 8 bases fit TRBD1. The CDR3 has 18 amino acids. Germline V gene sequence: CDR1 LNHDA, CDR2 SQIVND (reference sequence). J gave up 7 bases and V 0 bases, and 14 bases lay outside the gene matches. The DNA for the CDR3 is TGTGCCAGTAGTATAGATCTTGGTCACGGGACAGGAAGCCAGCCCCAGCATTTT. This gives the protein CASSIDLGHGTGSQPQHF. Together with reference TRBV19 and TRBJ1-5, the CDR3 gives the full variable domain: DGGITQSPKYLFRKEGQNVTLSCEQNLNHDAMYWYRQDPGQGLRLIYYSQIVNDFQKGDIAEGYSVSREKKESFPLTVTSAQKNPTAFYLCASSIDLGHGTGSQPQHFGDGTRLSIL.

The V and J genes are TRBV4-3 and TRBJ1-1; D possibly corresponds to TRBD1 (5 bases). Trimming removed 0 bases at V and 5 bases at J, with 13 bases between. The CDR3 is made up of 15 amino acids. Germline CDR1 reads LGHNA; CDR2 reads YSLEER. The CDR3 sequence is CASSQDGQGGTEAFF. DNA for the CDR3: TGCGCCAGCAGCCAAGATGGTCAGGGCGGAACTGAAGCTTTCTTT.

Only a few counts were recorded for this clone. CDR3 DNA sequence: TGTGCCAGCAGCGCCGGGCACTCTGGGGCCAACGTCCTGACTTTC. This gives the protein CASSAGHSGANVLTF. V and J are TRBV6-4 and TRBJ2-6; D is ambiguous. Germline lookup yields CDR1 MRHNA and CDR2 SNTAGT. CDR3 length: 15 residues. V shed 6 bases and J shed 0 bases, with 9 bases lying between them.